The rows below give T cell receptor beta chains drawn from one sample of a study of shared clonotypes between healthy human individuals. The method was immunoSEQ multiplex PCR; TCRdb's version includes in-frame clones alone and lacks a portion of them. This table has fewer than 500,000 clones, about 75% appearing once. The sequencing sample was made of PBMCs. These receptors all stem from a woman aged 40 to 50 in good health. Some clones in this sample may be carry-over from other donors' samples. Both conserved end residues are part of each CDR3. The D gene is left open where the match is weak. Clone size is not always given. Where it is, it says once, few, many or a class for expanded clones.

D gene	J gene	V gene	clone size	CDR3 protein	CDR3 DNA
TRBD2	TRBJ2-7	TRBV2	.	CASSGTSGTLPYEQYF	TGTGCCAGCAGTGGGACTAGCGGGACACTTCCCTACGAGCAGTACTTC
.	TRBJ2-1	TRBV15	.	CATSIRFYNEQFF	TGTGCCACCAGCATAAGGTTCTACAATGAGCAGTTCTTC
.	TRBJ2-7	TRBV5-4	.	CASSWAPDRSSYEQYF	TGTGCCAGCAGCTGGGCCCCCGACAGGAGCTCCTACGAGCAGTACTTC
TRBD1	TRBJ2-7	TRBV7-9	once	CASSTQGRSSYEQYF	TGTGCCAGCAGCACACAGGGGCGGTCCTCCTACGAGCAGTACTTC
.	TRBJ2-7	TRBV30	many	CAWSVSGNQYF	TGTGCCTGGAGTGTTTCCGGGAATCAGTACTTC
TRBD1	TRBJ1-4	TRBV6-1	once	CASSEARGRGIGLANEKLFF	TGTGCCAGCAGTGAAGCGCGCGGCAGGGGGATCGGGCTGGCTAATGAAAAACTGTTTTTT
.	TRBJ2-6	TRBV13	.	CASSYSLPGASGANVLTF	TGTGCCAGCAGCTACAGCCTACCGGGGGCCTCTGGGGCCAACGTCCTGACTTTC
TRBD1	TRBJ1-2	TRBV18	.	CASSPGTGEWGYGYTF	TGTGCCAGCTCACCAGGGACAGGGGAGTGGGGCTATGGCTACACCTTC
.	TRBJ2-2	TRBV7-2	.	CASSEGVVVLSGELFF	TGTGCCAGCAGCGAAGGGGTTGTAGTGCTGTCCGGGGAGCTGTTTTTT
TRBD1	TRBJ1-4	TRBV9	once	CASSRGPNEKLFF	TGTGCCAGCAGCAGGGGGCCTAATGAAAAACTGTTTTTT
.	TRBJ1-1	TRBV29-1	.	CSAVVGRDTEAFF	TGCAGCGCCGTGGTAGGTCGGGACACTGAAGCTTTCTTT
.	TRBJ2-1	TRBV28	few	CASSTGYYNEQFF	TGTGCCAGCAGTACCGGGTACTACAATGAGCAGTTCTTC
TRBD1	TRBJ1-3	TRBV28	.	CASSGTGYSGNTIYF	TGTGCCAGCAGCGGGACAGGTTACTCTGGAAACACCATATATTTT
.	TRBJ2-7	TRBV28	.	CASRSRGGKTYEQYF	TGTGCCAGCAGATCCCGAGGAGGGAAAACCTACGAGCAGTACTTC
.	TRBJ2-4	TRBV7-2	.	CASSPKLIGSPKNIQYF	TGTGCCAGCAGCCCGAAGCTTATCGGGTCGCCCAAAAACATTCAGTACTTC
.	TRBJ1-2	TRBV4-1	.	CASSQTQVSRYGYTF	TGCGCCAGCAGCCAAACACAGGTTTCAAGATATGGCTACACCTTC
.	TRBJ2-3	TRBV15	.	CATSRGTPGPQDTQYF	TGTGCCACCAGCAGAGGGACTCCGGGGCCCCAGGATACGCAGTATTTT
TRBD1	TRBJ2-5	TRBV5-1	.	CASSPWDRGQETQYF	TGCGCCAGCAGCCCCTGGGACAGGGGTCAAGAGACCCAGTACTTC
.	TRBJ1-1	TRBV7-2	.	CASSLGRWDTEAFF	TGTGCCAGCAGCTTAGGAAGGTGGGACACTGAAGCTTTCTTT
TRBD2	TRBJ2-3	TRBV5-1	.	CASSLGTSGSGTSTDTQYF	TGCGCCAGCAGCTTGGGTACTAGCGGGAGTGGGACTAGCACAGATACGCAGTATTTT
TRBD1	TRBJ1-2	TRBV9	.	CASTQDPRGRGYGYTF	TGTGCCAGCACCCAGGACCCCAGGGGGCGAGGCTATGGCTACACCTTC
.	TRBJ2-5	TRBV27	once	CASSLWAVHQETQYF	TGTGCCAGCAGTTTATGGGCGGTACACCAAGAGACCCAGTACTTC
.	TRBJ2-3	TRBV7-2	.	CASMEIRGSITLSDTQYF	TGTGCCAGCATGGAAATTCGCGGCAGCATAACTTTGTCAGATACGCAGTATTTT
.	TRBJ2-1	TRBV7-2	.	CASSLRGSYNEQFF	TGTGCCAGTAGCTTAAGGGGCTCCTACAATGAGCAGTTCTTC
TRBD1	TRBJ2-5	TRBV6-5	once	CAISSSVGQGKETQYF	TGTGCCATCAGTTCCTCAGTGGGACAGGGGAAAGAGACCCAGTACTTC
.	TRBJ1-1	TRBV5-1	few	CASSLVPAGLNTEAFF	TGCGCCAGCAGCTTGGTACCGGCAGGGTTGAACACTGAAGCTTTCTTT
TRBD2	TRBJ2-1	TRBV23-1	.	CASSQSASGSSYNEQFF	TGCGCCAGCAGTCAATCGGCTAGCGGGAGCTCCTACAATGAGCAGTTCTTC
.	TRBJ1-2	TRBV29-1	.	CSVEIGTTVTF	TGCAGCGTTGAAATCGGGACAACAGTGACCTTC